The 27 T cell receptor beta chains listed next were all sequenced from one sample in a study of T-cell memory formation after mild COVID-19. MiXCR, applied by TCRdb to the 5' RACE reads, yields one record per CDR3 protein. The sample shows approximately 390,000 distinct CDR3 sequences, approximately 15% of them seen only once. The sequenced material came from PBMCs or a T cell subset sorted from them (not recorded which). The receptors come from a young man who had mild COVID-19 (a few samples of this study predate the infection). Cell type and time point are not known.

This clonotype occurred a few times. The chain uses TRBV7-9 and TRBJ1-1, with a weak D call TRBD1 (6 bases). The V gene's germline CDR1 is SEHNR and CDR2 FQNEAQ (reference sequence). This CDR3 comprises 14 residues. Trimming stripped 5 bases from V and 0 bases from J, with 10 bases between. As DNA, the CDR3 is TGTGCCAGCAGCACGGGGACACTGAACACTGAAGCTTTCTTT. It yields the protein CASSTGTLNTEAFF.

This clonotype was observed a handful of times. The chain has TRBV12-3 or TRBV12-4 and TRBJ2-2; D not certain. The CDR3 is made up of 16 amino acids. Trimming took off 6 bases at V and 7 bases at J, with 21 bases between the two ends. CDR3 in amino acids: CASSRTVFRKSGELFF. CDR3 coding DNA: TGTGCCAGCAGCCGCACAGTCTTCCGAAAAAGCGGGGAGCTGTTTTTT.

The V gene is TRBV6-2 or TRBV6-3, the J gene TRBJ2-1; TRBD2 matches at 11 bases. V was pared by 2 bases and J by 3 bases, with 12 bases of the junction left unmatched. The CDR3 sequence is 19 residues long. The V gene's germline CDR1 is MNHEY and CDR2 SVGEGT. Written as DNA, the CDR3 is TGTGCCAGCAGTTACGATGGGCTAGCGGGGGGCCTTGGCTACAATGAGCAGTTCTTC. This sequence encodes CASSYDGLAGGLGYNEQFF.

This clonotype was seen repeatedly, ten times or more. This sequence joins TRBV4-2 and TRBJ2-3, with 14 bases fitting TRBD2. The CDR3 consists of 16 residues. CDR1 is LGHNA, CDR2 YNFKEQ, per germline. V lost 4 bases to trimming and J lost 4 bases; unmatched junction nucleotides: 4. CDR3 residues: CASSPATSGGADTQYF. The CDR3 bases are TGTGCCAGCAGCCCCGCGACTAGCGGGGGGGCAGATACGCAGTATTTT.

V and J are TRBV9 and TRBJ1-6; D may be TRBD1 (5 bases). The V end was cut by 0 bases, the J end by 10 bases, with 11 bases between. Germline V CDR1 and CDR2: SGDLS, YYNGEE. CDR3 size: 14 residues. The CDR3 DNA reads TGTGCCAGCAGCGTAGCTTTCCAGGGATCACCCCTCCACTTT. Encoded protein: CASSVAFQGSPLHF.

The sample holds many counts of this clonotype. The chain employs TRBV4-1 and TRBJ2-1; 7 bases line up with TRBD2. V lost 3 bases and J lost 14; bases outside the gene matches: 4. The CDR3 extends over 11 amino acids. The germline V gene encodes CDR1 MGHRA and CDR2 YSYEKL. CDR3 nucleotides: TGCGCCAGCAGCCATGGGGGGGTCGAGTTCTTC. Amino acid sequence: CASSHGGVEFF.

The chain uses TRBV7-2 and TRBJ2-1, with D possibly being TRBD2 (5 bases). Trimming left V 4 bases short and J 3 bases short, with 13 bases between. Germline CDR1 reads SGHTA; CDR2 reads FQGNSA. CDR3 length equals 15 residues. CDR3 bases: TGTGCCAGCAGCTCCGCCACCGGGAACTACAATGAGCAGTTCTTC. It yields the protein CASSSATGNYNEQFF.

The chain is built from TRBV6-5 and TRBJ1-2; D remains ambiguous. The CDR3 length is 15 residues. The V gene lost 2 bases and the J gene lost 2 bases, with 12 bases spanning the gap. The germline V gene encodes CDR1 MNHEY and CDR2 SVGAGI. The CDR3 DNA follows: TGTGCCAGCAGTTACAGCTACCCAGGCAACTATGGCTACACCTTC. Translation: CASSYSYPGNYGYTF.

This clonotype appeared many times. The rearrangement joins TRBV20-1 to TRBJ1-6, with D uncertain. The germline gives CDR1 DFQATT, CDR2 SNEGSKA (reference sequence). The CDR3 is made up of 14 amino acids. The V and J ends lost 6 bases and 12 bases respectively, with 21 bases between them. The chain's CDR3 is CSAMDLGPLGPLHF. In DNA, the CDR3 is TGCAGTGCGATGGACCTCGGGCCGTTGGGACCCCTCCACTTT.

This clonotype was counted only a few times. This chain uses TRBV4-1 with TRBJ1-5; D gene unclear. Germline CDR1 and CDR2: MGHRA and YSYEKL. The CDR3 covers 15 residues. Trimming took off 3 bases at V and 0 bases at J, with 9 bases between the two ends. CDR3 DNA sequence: TGCGCCAGCAGCCAGAGGCAGTATAGCAATCAGCCCCAGCATTTT. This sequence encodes CASSQRQYSNQPQHF.

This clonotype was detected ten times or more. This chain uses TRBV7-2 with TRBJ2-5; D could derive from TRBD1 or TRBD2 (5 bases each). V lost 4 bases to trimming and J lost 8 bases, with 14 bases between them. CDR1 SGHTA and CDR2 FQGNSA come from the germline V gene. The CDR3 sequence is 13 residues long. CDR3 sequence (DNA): TGTGCCAGCAGCTCCAGGGCCGAGGGAACCCAGTACTTC. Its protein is CASSSRAEGTQYF.

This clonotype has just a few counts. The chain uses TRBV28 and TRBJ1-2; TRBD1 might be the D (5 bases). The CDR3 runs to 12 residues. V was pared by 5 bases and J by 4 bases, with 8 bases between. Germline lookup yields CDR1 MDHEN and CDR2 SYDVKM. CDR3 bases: TGTGCCAGCAGTCAAGGGACCTATGGCTACACCTTC. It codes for CASSQGTYGYTF.

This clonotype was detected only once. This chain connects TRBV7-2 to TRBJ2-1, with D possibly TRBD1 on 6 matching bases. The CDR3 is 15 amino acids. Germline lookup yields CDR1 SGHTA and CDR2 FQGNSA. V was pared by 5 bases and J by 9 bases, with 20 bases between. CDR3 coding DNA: TGTGCCAGCAGCACCCGACAGGCCCGAATTAGTGAGCAGTTCTTC. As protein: CASSTRQARISEQFF.

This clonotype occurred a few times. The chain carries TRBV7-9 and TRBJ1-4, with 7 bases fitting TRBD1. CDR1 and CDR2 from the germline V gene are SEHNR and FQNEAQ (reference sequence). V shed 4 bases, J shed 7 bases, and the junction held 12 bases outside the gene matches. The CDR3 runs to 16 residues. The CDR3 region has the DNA TGTGCCAGCAGCTCACGTCTCCAGGGGGTTGGTGAAAAACTGTTTTTT. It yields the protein CASSSRLQGVGEKLFF. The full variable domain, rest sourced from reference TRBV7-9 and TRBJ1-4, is DTGVSQNPRHKITKRGQNVTFRCDPISEHNRLYWYRQTLGQGPEFLTYFQNEAQLEKSRLLSDRFSAERPKGSFSTLEIQRTEQGDSAMYLCASSSRLQGVGEKLFFGSGTQLSVL.

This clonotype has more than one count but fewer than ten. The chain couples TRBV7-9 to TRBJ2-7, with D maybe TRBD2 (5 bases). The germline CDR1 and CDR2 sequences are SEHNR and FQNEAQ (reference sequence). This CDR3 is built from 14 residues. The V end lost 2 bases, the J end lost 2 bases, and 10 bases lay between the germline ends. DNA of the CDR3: TGTGCCAGCAGCTTACGGGGAGAAACCTACGAGCAGTACTTC. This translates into CASSLRGETYEQYF. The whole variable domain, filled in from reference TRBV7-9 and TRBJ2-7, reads DTGVSQNPRHKITKRGQNVTFRCDPISEHNRLYWYRQTLGQGPEFLTYFQNEAQLEKSRLLSDRFSAERPKGSFSTLEIQRTEQGDSAMYLCASSLRGETYEQYFGPGTRLTVT.

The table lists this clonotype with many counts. The CDR3: CASSGTGGQPQHF. CDR3 DNA: TGTGCCAGCAGTGGAACAGGGGGTCAGCCCCAGCATTTT. J is TRBJ1-5 and V is TRBV27; 8 bases fit TRBD1. V was clipped by 5 bases and J by 6 bases; unmatched bases: 3. Germline V gene sequence: CDR1 MNHEY, CDR2 SMNVEV (reference sequence). This CDR3 has 13 amino acids.

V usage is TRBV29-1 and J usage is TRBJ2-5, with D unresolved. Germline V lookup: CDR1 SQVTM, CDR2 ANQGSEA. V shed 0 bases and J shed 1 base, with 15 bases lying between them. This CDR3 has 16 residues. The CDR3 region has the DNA TGCAGCGTTGAAGATCGACGGGCAGACTTCCAAGAGACCCAGTACTTC. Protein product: CSVEDRRADFQETQYF.

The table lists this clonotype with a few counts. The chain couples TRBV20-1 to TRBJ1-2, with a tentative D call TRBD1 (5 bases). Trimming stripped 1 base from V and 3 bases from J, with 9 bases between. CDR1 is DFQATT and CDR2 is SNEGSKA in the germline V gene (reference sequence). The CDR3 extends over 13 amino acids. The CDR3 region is CSARVREDYGYTF. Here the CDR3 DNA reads TGCAGTGCTAGAGTCAGGGAGGACTATGGCTACACCTTC.

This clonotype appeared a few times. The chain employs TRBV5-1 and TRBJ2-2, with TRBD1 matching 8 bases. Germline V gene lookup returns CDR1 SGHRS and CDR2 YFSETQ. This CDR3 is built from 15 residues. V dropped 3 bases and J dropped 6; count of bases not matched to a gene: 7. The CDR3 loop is CASSSGQDLAGELFF. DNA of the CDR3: TGCGCCAGCAGCTCGGGACAGGACTTGGCCGGGGAGCTGTTTTTT.

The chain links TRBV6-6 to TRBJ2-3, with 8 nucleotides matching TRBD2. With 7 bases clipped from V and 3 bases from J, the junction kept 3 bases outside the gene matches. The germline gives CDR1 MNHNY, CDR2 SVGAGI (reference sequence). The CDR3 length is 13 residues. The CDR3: CASTRGGTDTQYF. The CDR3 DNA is TGTGCCAGCACCCGGGGGGGGACAGATACGCAGTATTTT.

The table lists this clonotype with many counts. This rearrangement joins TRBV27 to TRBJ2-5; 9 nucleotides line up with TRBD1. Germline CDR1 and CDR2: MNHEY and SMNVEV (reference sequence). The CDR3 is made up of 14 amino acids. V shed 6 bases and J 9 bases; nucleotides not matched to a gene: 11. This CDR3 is CASSLQGQGIAQYF. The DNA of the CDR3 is TGTGCCAGCAGCTTACAGGGACAGGGTATCGCCCAGTACTTC.

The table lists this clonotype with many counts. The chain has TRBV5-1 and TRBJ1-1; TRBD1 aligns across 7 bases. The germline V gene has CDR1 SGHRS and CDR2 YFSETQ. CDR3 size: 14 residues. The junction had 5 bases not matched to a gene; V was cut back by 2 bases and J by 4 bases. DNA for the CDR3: TGCGCCAGCAGCTTCAGGACAGGAGGCACTGAAGCTTTCTTT. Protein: CASSFRTGGTEAFF. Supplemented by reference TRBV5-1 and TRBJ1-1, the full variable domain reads KAGVTQTPRYLIKTRGQQVTLSCSPISGHRSVSWYQQTPGQGLQFLFEYFSETQRNKGNFPGRFSGRQFSNSRSEMNVSTLELGDSALYLCASSFRTGGTEAFFGQGTRLTVV.

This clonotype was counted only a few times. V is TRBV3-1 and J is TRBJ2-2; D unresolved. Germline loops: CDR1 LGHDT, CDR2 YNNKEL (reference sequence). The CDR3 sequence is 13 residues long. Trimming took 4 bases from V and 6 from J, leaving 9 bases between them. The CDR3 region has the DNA TGTGCCAGCAGCCGGGTCCTTTCCGGGGAGCTGTTTTTT. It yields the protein CASSRVLSGELFF.

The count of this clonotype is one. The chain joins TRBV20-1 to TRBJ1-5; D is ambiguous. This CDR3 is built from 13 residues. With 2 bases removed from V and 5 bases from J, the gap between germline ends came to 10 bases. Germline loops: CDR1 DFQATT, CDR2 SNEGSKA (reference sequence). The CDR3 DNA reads TGCAGTGCTAGACAGGTTTGGGATCAGCCCCAGCATTTT. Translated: CSARQVWDQPQHF.

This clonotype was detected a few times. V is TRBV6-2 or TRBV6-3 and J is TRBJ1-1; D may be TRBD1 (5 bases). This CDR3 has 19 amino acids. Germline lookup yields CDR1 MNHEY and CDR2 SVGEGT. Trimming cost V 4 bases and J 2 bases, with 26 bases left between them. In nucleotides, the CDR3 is TGTGCCAGCAGTTTCGACTCCTCCGGGACGCCGAGGGGCAACACTGAAGCTTTCTTT. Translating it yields CASSFDSSGTPRGNTEAFF.

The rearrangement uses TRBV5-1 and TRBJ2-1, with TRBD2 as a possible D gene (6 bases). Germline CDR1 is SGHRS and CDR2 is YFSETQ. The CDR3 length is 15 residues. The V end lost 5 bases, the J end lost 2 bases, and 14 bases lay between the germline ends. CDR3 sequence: CASRVAGTAYNEQFF. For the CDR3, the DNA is TGCGCCAGCAGAGTGGCGGGGACCGCCTACAATGAGCAGTTCTTC.

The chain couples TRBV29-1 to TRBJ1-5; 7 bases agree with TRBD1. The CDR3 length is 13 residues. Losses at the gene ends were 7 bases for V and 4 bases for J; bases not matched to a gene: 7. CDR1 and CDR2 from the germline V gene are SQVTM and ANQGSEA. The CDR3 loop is CSAILQGNQPQHF. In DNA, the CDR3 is TGCAGCGCCATTCTACAGGGGAATCAGCCCCAGCATTTT.